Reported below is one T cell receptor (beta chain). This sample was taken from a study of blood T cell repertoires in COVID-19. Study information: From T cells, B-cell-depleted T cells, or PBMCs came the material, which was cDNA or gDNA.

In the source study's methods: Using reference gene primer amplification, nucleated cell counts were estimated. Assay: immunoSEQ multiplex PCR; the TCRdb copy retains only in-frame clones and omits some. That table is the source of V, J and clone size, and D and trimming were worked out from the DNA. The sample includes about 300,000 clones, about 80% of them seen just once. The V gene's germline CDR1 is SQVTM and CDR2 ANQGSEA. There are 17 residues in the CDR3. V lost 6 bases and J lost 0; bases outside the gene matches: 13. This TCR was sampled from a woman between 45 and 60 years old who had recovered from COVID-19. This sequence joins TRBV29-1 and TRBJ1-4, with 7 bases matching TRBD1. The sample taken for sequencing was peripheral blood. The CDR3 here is CSVSTGTAYSTNEKLFF. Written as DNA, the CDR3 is TGCAGCGTGTCTACCGGGACAGCTTATTCAACTAATGAAAAACTGTTTTTT.